One sample yielded the 15 T cell receptor beta chains listed below, sequenced in a study of cytomegalovirus exposure and HLA in healthy donors. A multiplex PCR was run with 60 Vbeta primers and 13 Jbeta primers. Assay used: immunoSEQ multiplex PCR; TCRdb lists only in-frame clones, some missing. Here the sample spans tens of thousands of clones, roughly 76% being singletons. Sequencing was carried out using PBMCs. These receptors were taken from a male donor in good health and CMV-seropositive.

The chain uses TRBV2 and TRBJ2-3, with 9 bases that match TRBD1. Germline CDR1 SNHLY, CDR2 FYNNEI. There are 15 residues in the CDR3. V lost 5 bases, J lost 3 bases, and 6 bases stayed unmatched. CDR3 coding DNA: TGTGCCAGCAGTAACGGACAGGGGCGAACAGATACGCAGTATTTT. This encodes CASSNGQGRTDTQYF.

In this sample, this clone turned up a few times. The chain uses TRBV4-1 and TRBJ2-3; 11 bases match TRBD2. After removal of 4 bases from V and 2 bases from J, the junction contained 5 bases not matched to a gene. This CDR3 is 16 amino acids long. Germline CDR1 reads MGHRA; CDR2 reads YSYEKL. CDR3 in DNA: TGCGCCAGCAGCCCGAGACTAGCGGGATACACAGATACGCAGTATTTT. It translates to CASSPRLAGYTDTQYF.

This clone was detected only once. The chain combines TRBV2 with TRBJ2-3, with 10 bases fitting TRBD2. The V segment lost 7 bases and the J segment 3 bases; nucleotides outside the gene matches: 4. The CDR3 loop spans 14 amino acids. The germline V gene has CDR1 SNHLY and CDR2 FYNNEI. CDR3 nucleotides: TGTGCCAGCATTCCTAGCGGGAGAACAGATACGCAGTATTTT. The encoded protein is CASIPSGRTDTQYF.

The chain uses TRBV7-9 and TRBJ2-1, with 15 bases lining up with TRBD2. V shed 4 bases, J shed 8 bases, and the junction held 9 bases outside the gene matches. This CDR3 has 17 residues. From germline, CDR1 is SEHNR and CDR2 FQNEAQ (reference sequence). The CDR3 is CASSSGTSGGRGDEQFF. The CDR3 DNA is TGTGCCAGCAGCTCAGGGACTAGCGGGGGGCGAGGGGATGAGCAGTTCTTC.

The chain carries TRBV30 and TRBJ2-1; 11 nucleotides agree with TRBD2. The V gene end was trimmed by 2 bases and the J gene end by 6 bases; junction bases not matched to a gene: 12. The CDR3 consists of 17 residues. Per germline, CDR1 GTSNPN and CDR2 SVGIG (reference sequence). The CDR3 loop reads CAWSRDTLAGGPNEQFF. CDR3 coding DNA: TGTGCCTGGAGTCGGGACACGTTAGCGGGGGGGCCCAATGAGCAGTTCTTC.

The rearrangement joins TRBV7-3 to TRBJ2-1, with 9 bases fitting TRBD2. There are 15 residues in the CDR3. The germline gives CDR1 SGHTA, CDR2 FQGTGA. Trimming removed 1 base from V and 6 bases from J; junction bases left unmatched: 4. CDR3: CASSLRREGLNEQFF. The CDR3, as DNA: TGTGCCAGCAGCTTAAGGCGGGAGGGCCTCAATGAGCAGTTCTTC.

V gene TRBV6-6 combines with J gene TRBJ2-7, with 8 nucleotides matching TRBD2. This CDR3 has 11 residues. The germline V gene has CDR1 MNHNY and CDR2 SVGAGI (reference sequence). V lost 11 bases and J lost 11; bases outside the gene matches: 11. CDR3 nucleotides: TGTGCCGTCTACGGGGGGGAACGAAAGTACTTC. Protein product: CAVYGGERKYF.

This clone has just a few counts. The genes are TRBV5-4 and TRBJ1-1; D is possibly TRBD1 (5 bases). V was clipped by 1 base and J by 1 base, with 11 bases between them. The germline gives CDR1 SGHNT, CDR2 YYREEE (reference sequence). The CDR3 has 15 residues. The DNA for the CDR3 is TGTGCCAGCAGCTTGTCACGGGGGTGGAACACTGAAGCTTTCTTT. Translation gives CASSLSRGWNTEAFF.

The chain carries TRBV5-1 and TRBJ2-3, with no clear D. This CDR3 is built from 14 residues. Trimming pared 0 bases from V and 2 bases from J, leaving 7 bases between. Germline V gene sequence: CDR1 SGHRS, CDR2 YFSETQ. CDR3: CASSLGQNTDTQYF. CDR3 coding DNA: TGCGCCAGCAGCTTGGGGCAGAACACAGATACGCAGTATTTT.

The chain combines TRBV21-1 with TRBJ2-2; the table's D call TRBD1 went unverified against the DNA. TRBV21-1 is an annotated pseudogene. The CDR3 covers 15 residues. CDR3 coding DNA: TGTGCCAGCAGCGCAAGGACCGAAAGGGGCGGGGAGCTGTTTTTT. Translated: CASSARTERGGELFF.

Only a few counts were recorded for this clone. V and J are TRBV6-4 and TRBJ2-7; 11 bases match TRBD2. V gave up 5 bases and J gave up 3 bases; unmatched junction bases: 6. CDR3 length: 15 residues. Germline CDR1 is MRHNA and CDR2 is SNTAGT. The CDR3 sequence: CASSPTSGTVYEQYF. The CDR3 coding sequence is TGTGCCAGCAGTCCGACTAGCGGGACAGTCTACGAGCAGTACTTC.

The chain recombines TRBV5-1 with TRBJ2-1; D uncertain. The CDR3 runs 14 residues. CDR1 SGHRS and CDR2 YFSETQ come from the germline V gene. V was shortened by 5 bases and J by 10 bases, with 19 bases between the two germline ends. The CDR3 region is CASSFSRSFNEQFF. The CDR3 region has the DNA TGCGCCAGCAGTTTTAGCAGATCTTTCAACGAGCAGTTCTTC.

The chain is built from TRBV15 and TRBJ2-7; no clear D gene. CDR3 length: 14 residues. Trimming removed 5 bases at V and 0 bases at J, with 11 bases between. Germline V CDR1 and CDR2: LNHNV, YYDKDF (reference sequence). The CDR3 sequence is CATSSTLSSYEQYF. The CDR3 DNA reads as TGTGCCACCAGCTCAACCCTCAGCTCCTACGAGCAGTACTTC.

The rearrangement uses TRBV10-3 and TRBJ1-1; 8 positions agree with TRBD1. The CDR3 covers 14 residues. CDR1 is ENHRY, CDR2 SYGVKD, per germline. V lost 0 bases to trimming and J lost 8 bases; unmatched junction nucleotides: 5. This CDR3 is CAISESGQGTEAFF. The CDR3 bases are TGTGCCATCAGTGAGTCTGGACAGGGTACCGAAGCTTTCTTT.

CDR3 nucleotide sequence: TGCACCAGCAGCCAAGCCGCGGGGCTAGCGGTCTCCTACAATGAGCAGTTCTTC. Translated: CTSSQAAGLAVSYNEQFF. This rearrangement joins TRBV1 to TRBJ2-1; the table's TRBD2 call for D was not verified on the DNA. TRBV1 is marked as a pseudogene. The CDR3 is 18 amino acids.